This record looks at one T cell receptor (beta chain) sequence and its context. The antigen is undetermined. The read falls 3 residues short of the CDR3 end, and the missing part is taken from the germline J gene. This sample is drawn from a study of T cell clonality in common variable immunodeficiency. General study findings and limits: T cell subpopulation sequencing would be needed to explain CVID clonality. Fewer TCRbeta clones were shared among CVID subjects than controls.

V was clipped by 3 bases and J by 4 bases, with 13 bases between them. The germline gives CDR1 SGHTA, CDR2 FQGTGA. There are 16 residues in the CDR3. Heparinized whole blood, roughly 4.5 to 9 ml, came from each donor. Control and CVID samples contributed equal amounts of genomic DNA. TCRdb keeps only in-frame clones here, not all; method: immunoSEQ multiplex PCR. The sample yields about 52,000 clones, without any singletons. V usage is TRBV7-3 and J usage is TRBJ2-6, with unresolved D. The sequencing input was peripheral blood mononuclear cells. This sequence originates from a person aged 18 to 70 in good health. CDR3 bases read: TGTGCCAGCAGCTTCGTACATAGCTCCGGGGCCAACGTC. Protein: CASSFVHSSGANV. The entire CDR3 reads CASSFVHSSGANVLTF.